The 5 T cell receptor beta chains presented below share a single source sample, sequenced in a study of radiation and T cells in renal cell carcinoma (dated by TCRdb to 2020 to 2021). The library was produced with the immunoSEQ multiplex PCR assay. This immuneACCESS table, as held by TCRdb, lists in-frame sequences with V and J called but not all clones. Of the missing ones, under half trace to an unresolved V gene in checked studies; the others have no known cause. The sample has 150,000 or so clones on record, 88% of them singletons. 3.5% to 5% of the sample is held by the ten biggest clonotypes. The intended sense of this specimen's time point label: baseline pretreatment blood. The treatment or condition label of this sample denotes: 15 Gy SBRT to primary tumor, nephrectomy 4 weeks later. Sample: blood, taken from a patient whose treatment included radiotherapy and nephrectomy. The receptors originated from an older woman with renal cell carcinoma.

A few counts support this clone. The sample carries other DNA sequences with the same CDR3. The chain joins TRBV6-5 to TRBJ1-1; 8 nucleotides agree with TRBD1. Looked up from germline, CDR1 is MNHEY and CDR2 is SVGAGI. Trimming cost V 5 bases and J 5 bases; bases outside gene matches: 4. The CDR3 totals 13 residues. Here the CDR3 DNA reads TGTGCCAGCAGTCGGACAGGGAGAACTGAAGCTTTCTTT. This encodes CASSRTGRTEAFF.

The chain employs TRBV18 and TRBJ2-6, with D perhaps matching TRBD1 or TRBD2 (5 bases each). The V end was cut by 1 base, the J end by 0 bases, with 10 bases between. This CDR3 has 17 residues. The V gene's germline CDR1 is KGHSH and CDR2 LQKENI. This chain's CDR3 is CASSPLSGSSGANVLTF. CDR3 DNA: TGTGCCAGCTCACCACTATCAGGGAGCTCTGGGGCCAACGTCCTGACTTTC.

The chain uses TRBV7-9 and TRBJ2-7; D is unclear. The germline V gene has CDR1 SEHNR and CDR2 FQNEAQ (reference sequence). The CDR3 has 13 amino acids. Trimming removed 3 bases at V and 7 bases at J, with 13 bases between. The CDR3, as DNA: TGTGCCAGCAGCTTTTTGGGGATGTGGGAGCAGTACTTC. This sequence encodes CASSFLGMWEQYF.

This clone was seen a few times. The chain uses TRBV9 and TRBJ1-1, with D possibly matching TRBD1 (6 bases). The V end was cut by 2 bases, the J end by 1 base, with 12 bases between. The CDR3 sequence is 15 residues long. The V gene's germline CDR1 is SGDLS and CDR2 YYNGEE. The chain's CDR3 is CASSVGGNRNTEAFF. The CDR3 DNA reads as TGTGCCAGCAGCGTCGGGGGCAACCGGAACACTGAAGCTTTCTTT.

The CDR3 spells CASSFLKRTYYNEQFF. CDR3 sequence (DNA): TGTGCCAGCAGTTTCCTAAAACGCACCTACTACAATGAGCAGTTCTTC. The V and J genes are TRBV28 and TRBJ2-1; D is unresolved. The CDR3 extends over 16 amino acids. Trimming took off 3 bases at V and 3 bases at J, with 15 bases between the two ends. From germline, CDR1 is MDHEN and CDR2 SYDVKM.